This T cell receptor (beta chain) was retrieved from a study of a mutant IDH1 vaccine in newly diagnosed glioma. Study context: There were approximately 60% males and around 40% females among treated patients, whose mean age was 40.4 years. The earlier regimen, radiotherapy, temozolomide, or both, was most often both.

Study-wide points: Pseudoprogression seemed unrelated to changes in top peripheral T cell clonotypes.

Time point reported: baseline, week 1 (first vaccination visit). Documented treatment: pre-vaccination baseline after standard-of-care therapy. Donor tumors were new WHO grade 3 or 4 IDH1-mutant, ATRX-lost astrocytomas. This clone was recorded once. Its antigen remains unidentified. TCRdb's copy holds only in-frame clones and misses some; the assay was immunoSEQ multiplex PCR. The profile shows about 67,000 clones, about 83% of them singletons. The V and J ends lost 0 bases and 7 bases respectively, with 4 bases between them. The CDR3 is 11 amino acids. The germline CDR1 and CDR2 sequences are SGHNT and YYREEE (reference sequence).

The chain couples TRBV5-4 to TRBJ1-2; D gene unclear. Sequencing was performed on peripheral blood mononuclear cells (PBMCs), taken from a glioma patient treated with radiotherapy, temozolomide or both. This clonotype was sampled from a woman under 30 with glioma. Some clones in this sample may be carry-over from other donors' samples. CDR3 in amino acids: CASSLGVGYTF. CDR3 coding DNA: TGTGCCAGCAGCTTGGGTGTTGGCTACACCTTC.